These 9 T cell receptor beta chains share one sample of origin, sequenced in a study of CD8 T cells in ankylosing spondylitis. Antigens of these TCRs are unknown. One entry per CDR3 protein, called by TCRdb with MiXCR from the 5' RACE reads. The sample carries some 800,000 distinct CDR3 sequences, 10% to 15% recorded once. Overall study results and limits: Ankylosing spondylitis blood appeared to be characterized by a TCR beta motif of roughly eight highly homologous variants.

Sequencing input: blood, either unsorted or a sorted T cell fraction (not recorded which). The receptors here all came from a male donor with ankylosing spondylitis.

J is TRBJ2-1 and V is TRBV10-3; a weak D match, TRBD2 (6 bases). Trimming removed 2 bases from V and 8 bases from J, with 22 bases in between. The CDR3 contains 17 residues. Germline V CDR1 and CDR2: ENHRY, SYGVKD. Written as DNA, the CDR3 is TGTGCCATCAGTGAGCGGGGTGGGGGGTCCCTCCTTCATGAGCAGTTCTTC. Translating it yields CAISERGGGSLLHEQFF.

The J gene is TRBJ1-2, the V gene TRBV7-2; D gene unclear. The V end was cut by 5 bases, the J end by 0 bases, with 10 bases between. CDR1 SGHTA and CDR2 FQGNSA come from the germline V gene. The CDR3 contains 14 residues. The CDR3 loop is CASSIGRTNYGYTF. In nucleotides, the CDR3 is TGTGCCAGCAGCATTGGACGTACTAACTATGGCTACACCTTC.

This clonotype was observed a handful of times. CDR3 region: CASSLVTNRRETQYF. The CDR3 DNA sequence: TGTGCCAGCAGCTTAGTAACTAACCGGAGGGAGACCCAGTACTTC. This chain uses TRBV7-2 with TRBJ2-5; D possibly corresponds to TRBD2 (5 bases). The CDR3 sequence is 15 residues long. The V end was cut by 1 base, the J end by 5 bases, with 14 bases between. CDR1 SGHTA and CDR2 FQGNSA come from the germline V gene.

This rearrangement joins TRBV5-1 to TRBJ1-1, with D hard to call. The CDR3 is 14 residues long. V was clipped by 2 bases and J by 1 base, with 9 bases between them. Germline V gene sequence: CDR1 SGHRS, CDR2 YFSETQ. The CDR3 DNA follows: TGCGCCAGCAGCTTTATCCGCCCGAACACTGAAGCTTTCTTT. Protein product: CASSFIRPNTEAFF.

V gene TRBV6-1 combines with J gene TRBJ2-7; 7 nucleotides align to TRBD1. The V and J ends lost 7 bases and 2 bases, in that order; junction bases with no gene match: 8. This CDR3 is built from 14 residues. Germline V lookup: CDR1 MNHNS, CDR2 SASEGT. As DNA, the CDR3 is TGTGCCAGCAAGACAGGGACGGCGACCTACGAGCAGTACTTC. Translation gives CASKTGTATYEQYF.

The sample holds a few counts of this clonotype. The V gene is TRBV15, the J gene TRBJ2-3, with D maybe TRBD2 (5 bases). Germline V gene data show CDR1 as LNHNV and CDR2 as YYDKDF (reference sequence). The CDR3 extends over 18 amino acids. The V gene lost 0 bases and the J gene lost 1 base, with 17 bases spanning the gap. CDR3 protein: CATSRDPPGGHRTDTQYF. CDR3 DNA sequence: TGTGCCACCAGCAGAGATCCCCCGGGCGGGCACCGCACAGATACGCAGTATTTT.

This clonotype was detected many times. The chain has TRBV20-1 and TRBJ1-2; perhaps TRBD1 as D (6 bases). The germline V gene encodes CDR1 DFQATT and CDR2 SNEGSKA (reference sequence). The germline V and J ends were trimmed by 4 bases and 5 bases, with 11 bases remaining between them. This CDR3 is built from 12 residues. CDR3: CSATKGDYGYTF. DNA of the CDR3: TGCAGTGCTACGAAGGGGGATTATGGCTACACCTTC.

This chain uses TRBV5-6 with TRBJ1-2; D is ambiguous. In germline, CDR1 is SGHDT, CDR2 YYEEEE. The germline V and J ends were trimmed by 4 bases and 7 bases, with 17 bases remaining between them. The CDR3 runs to 14 residues. DNA of the CDR3: TGTGCCAGCAGCCCCGTTTCCCTGCTGGGTGGCTACACCTTC. Protein: CASSPVSLLGGYTF. The full variable domain, with the rest looked up from reference TRBV5-6 and TRBJ1-2, is DAGVTQSPTHLIKTRGQQVTLRCSPKSGHDTVSWYQQALGQGPQFIFQYYEEEERQRGNFPDRFSGHQFPNYSSELNVNALLLGDSALYLCASSPVSLLGGYTFGSGTRLTVV.

A remark on this clonotype: A much larger clone differs from this one at a single base, so this may be a read error. The chain carries TRBV4-3 and TRBJ2-2; D is perhaps TRBD1 (5 bases). V was cut by 2 bases and J by 3 bases, with 13 bases left in between. Germline V gene sequence: CDR1 LGHNA, CDR2 YSLEER. The CDR3 sequence is 16 residues long. This chain's CDR3 is CASSQRVAGHTGELFF. The CDR3 region has the DNA TGCGCCAGCAGCCAAAGGGTAGCAGGGCACACCGGGGAGCTGTTTTTT.